A single sample gave rise to the 27 T cell receptor beta chains below, sequenced in a study of patients and donors after allogeneic stem cell transplantation. MiXCR, run by TCRdb on the RT-PCR reads, gives a single entry per CDR3 protein. The sample contains roughly 26,000 distinct CDR3 sequences, over 7% of which appear only once. The sample comprised blood, either unsorted or a sorted T cell fraction (not recorded which). The receptors stem from a human donor who was either an allogeneic HSCT recipient or a stem cell or donor lymphocyte infusion donor (not recorded which). It is not recorded whose cells these are; they may come from a transplant donor.

Concerning this clonotype itself: This sequence may be a read error, since a much larger clone differs from it by one base. The J gene is TRBJ2-4, the V gene TRBV9, with D maybe TRBD2 (5 bases). CDR3 length: 15 residues. CDR1 and CDR2 from the germline V gene are SGDLS and YYNGEE. In DNA form, the CDR3 reads TGTGCCAGCAGCGTTAGCCCTAGCCCCAATAACATTCAGTACTTC. This gives the protein CASSVSPSPNNIQYF.

There are a few counts of this clonotype. The chain joins TRBV20-1 to TRBJ2-2, with 10 positions matching TRBD1. The CDR3 runs 14 residues. The ends lost 2 bases at V and 6 bases at J; junction bases unmatched: 3. Germline CDR1 reads DFQATT; CDR2 reads SNEGSKA (reference sequence). CDR3 in amino acids: CSARPGTGAGELFF. In DNA form, the CDR3 reads TGCAGTGCTAGACCCGGGACAGGGGCCGGGGAGCTGTTTTTT.

This clonotype turned up a few times. V usage is TRBV4-2 and J usage is TRBJ2-7; D is undetermined. CDR1 LGHNA and CDR2 YNFKEQ come from the germline V gene. This CDR3 comprises 15 residues. The ends were cut back, 0 bases at V and 5 bases at J, with 14 bases in the middle. DNA of the CDR3: TGTGCCAGCAGCCAAGACTCTCGGACCGTTAACGAGCAGTACTTC. As protein: CASSQDSRTVNEQYF.

This rearrangement joins TRBV9 to TRBJ2-1; D gene unclear. Germline V gives CDR1 SGDLS, CDR2 YYNGEE. The CDR3 length is 15 residues. Trimming stripped 0 bases from V and 6 bases from J, with 13 bases between. The CDR3 sequence is CASSVGRVSANEQFF. The CDR3 DNA follows: TGTGCCAGCAGCGTAGGCCGGGTTTCGGCCAATGAGCAGTTCTTC.

In its sample, this clonotype was seen many times. This chain links TRBV20-1 with TRBJ2-2; 9 nucleotides match TRBD2. Per germline, CDR1 DFQATT and CDR2 SNEGSKA (reference sequence). V was clipped by 6 bases and J by 3 bases; unmatched bases: 8. The CDR3 has 15 residues. The CDR3 region is CSAGLAGLDTGELFF. The CDR3 DNA is TGCAGTGCGGGGCTAGCGGGGCTCGACACCGGGGAGCTGTTTTTT.

The V gene is TRBV27, the J gene TRBJ2-3, with D maybe TRBD2 (5 bases). Germline V CDR1 and CDR2: MNHEY, SMNVEV (reference sequence). This CDR3 region has 14 residues. The V gene lost 6 bases and the J gene lost 5 bases, with 15 bases spanning the gap. The CDR3 DNA reads as TGTGCCAGCAGGGTCTGGCTAGGAGGAGATACGCAGTATTTT. This codes for CASRVWLGGDTQYF.

In its sample, this clonotype was seen many times. This chain joins TRBV5-1 and TRBJ2-7; unclear D gene. Deletions cut 1 base from V and 3 bases from J, with 11 bases between. This CDR3 contains 14 residues. Germline loops: CDR1 SGHRS, CDR2 YFSETQ. CDR3 DNA sequence: TGCGCCAGCAGCTTGAACACACGGTACTACGAGCAGTACTTC. Amino acids: CASSLNTRYYEQYF. The full variable domain, in which reference TRBV5-1 and TRBJ2-7 provide the parts outside the CDR3, is KAGVTQTPRYLIKTRGQQVTLSCSPISGHRSVSWYQQTPGQGLQFLFEYFSETQRNKGNFPGRFSGRQFSNSRSEMNVSTLELGDSALYLCASSLNTRYYEQYFGPGTRLTVT.

This clonotype was counted many times. This sequence joins TRBV7-9 and TRBJ1-4; D unclear. The V end was cut by 1 base, the J end by 5 bases, with 8 bases between. The CDR3 sequence is 14 residues long. Germline lookup yields CDR1 SEHNR and CDR2 FQNEAQ (reference sequence). The CDR3 nucleotides read TGTGCCAGCAGCTTAGTAAACATAAATGAAAAACTGTTTTTT. Translating it yields CASSLVNINEKLFF.

The chain recombines TRBV6-1 with TRBJ2-5; 7 bases fit TRBD2. The CDR3 contains 14 residues. From germline, CDR1 is MNHNS and CDR2 SASEGT. V trimming: 6 bases; J trimming: 4 bases; junction bases outside the gene matches: 8. CDR3 sequence: CASSPGGGVETQYF. CDR3 DNA: TGTGCCAGCAGCCCTGGGGGGGGGGTAGAGACCCAGTACTTC.

The V and J genes are TRBV3-1 and TRBJ1-4; D might be TRBD1 (5 bases). Trimming took off 4 bases at V and 0 bases at J, with 15 bases between the two ends. This CDR3 has 17 amino acids. The germline V gene has CDR1 LGHDT and CDR2 YNNKEL (reference sequence). The CDR3 bases are TGTGCCAGCAGCCCCTATCAGATGACAGCAACTAATGAAAAACTGTTTTTT. Amino acids: CASSPYQMTATNEKLFF.

A few counts support this clonotype. V and J are TRBV24-1 and TRBJ2-7; 10 nucleotides match TRBD1. The CDR3 extends over 16 amino acids. J lost 3 bases, V lost 3 bases, and 7 bases had no gene match. Germline CDR1 and CDR2: KGHDR and SFDVKD. The CDR3 bases are TGTGCCACCAGTGATCCCAGGACAGGGGGTATCTACGAGCAGTACTTC. Translating it yields CATSDPRTGGIYEQYF.

This clonotype was counted at least ten times. V is TRBV5-1 and J is TRBJ2-7; D could derive from TRBD1 or TRBD2 (5 bases each). Trimming shortened V by 5 bases and J by 3 bases, and 15 bases separated the two germline ends. The CDR3 totals 14 residues. In germline, CDR1 is SGHRS, CDR2 YFSETQ. Here the CDR3 reads CASRPGTGVYEQYF. In DNA form, the CDR3 reads TGCGCCAGCAGACCCGGGACCGGTGTCTACGAGCAGTACTTC.

This clonotype came up many times. This CDR3 is CASSQERTSSEQYF. The CDR3 coding sequence is TGTGCCAGCAGCCAAGAACGGACTAGCAGCGAGCAGTACTTC. This rearrangement joins TRBV4-2 to TRBJ2-7; 8 bases map to TRBD2. The V gene end was trimmed by 0 bases and the J gene end by 6 bases; junction bases not matched to a gene: 4. The germline gives CDR1 LGHNA, CDR2 YNFKEQ. The CDR3 length is 14 residues.

This clonotype appeared many times. This chain uses TRBV7-8 with TRBJ1-1, with D perhaps matching TRBD1 (6 bases). The CDR3 totals 15 residues. The germline V gene encodes CDR1 SGHVS and CDR2 FQNEAQ. The V and J ends lost 1 base and 4 bases respectively, with 13 bases between them. CDR3: CASSLVFGGLTEAFF. CDR3 nucleotides: TGTGCCAGCAGCTTAGTCTTCGGGGGCCTCACTGAAGCTTTCTTT.

This clonotype was counted only a few times. The chain recombines TRBV19 with TRBJ1-1; 7 bases are a match to TRBD1. V trimming: 4 bases; J trimming: 2 bases; junction bases outside the gene matches: 10. The CDR3 totals 16 residues. CDR1 and CDR2 (germline): LNHDA, SQIVND (reference sequence). CDR3 sequence (DNA): TGTGCCAGTAGTACGAGGGCAGGGGGAAGAAACACTGAAGCTTTCTTT. Encoded protein: CASSTRAGGRNTEAFF. The entire variable domain, with the rest obtained from reference TRBV19 and TRBJ1-1, is as follows: DGGITQSPKYLFRKEGQNVTLSCEQNLNHDAMYWYRQDPGQGLRLIYYSQIVNDFQKGDIAEGYSVSREKKESFPLTVTSAQKNPTAFYLCASSTRAGGRNTEAFFGQGTRLTVV.

This clonotype was counted at least ten times. The chain recombines TRBV28 with TRBJ1-2; D unclear. The V end lost 5 bases, the J end lost 5 bases, and 12 bases lay between the germline ends. Germline CDR1 and CDR2: MDHEN and SYDVKM. The CDR3 consists of 13 residues. CDR3 sequence: CASSRTGVYGYTF. CDR3 in DNA: TGTGCCAGCAGTAGGACGGGAGTGTATGGCTACACCTTC.

This clonotype was seen more than once but under ten times. The V call is TRBV12-3 or TRBV12-4, the J call TRBJ2-7; TRBD1 agrees at 7 bases. The CDR3 length is 12 residues. J gave up 3 bases and V 8 bases, and 4 bases lay outside the gene matches. Here the CDR3 DNA reads TGTGCCAGCGGCCGGGACAGCTACGAGCAGTACTTC. Translating gives CASGRDSYEQYF.

Ten or more counts support this clonotype. This rearrangement joins TRBV6-1 to TRBJ1-5; D gene ambiguous. Germline V gene data show CDR1 as MNHNS and CDR2 as SASEGT. Trimming shortened V by 6 bases and J by 5 bases, and 11 bases separated the two germline ends. CDR3 size: 13 residues. Here the CDR3 DNA reads TGTGCCAGCAGGGGCTATGGGGATCAGCCCCAGCATTTT. Translation gives CASRGYGDQPQHF.

This clonotype occurred many times. The chain employs TRBV4-1 and TRBJ1-2; 7 bases fit TRBD1. Germline CDR1 and CDR2: MGHRA and YSYEKL. The CDR3 has 16 amino acids. Unmatched junction bases numbered 8, after V lost 0 bases and J lost 4 bases. CDR3 sequence (DNA): TGCGCCAGCAGCCAAGAACGAGCAGGGGGTTTCTATGGCTACACCTTC. It codes for CASSQERAGGFYGYTF.

The chain links TRBV20-1 to TRBJ1-1, with D hard to call. The CDR3 runs 11 residues. Germline-derived CDR1 and CDR2 are DFQATT and SNEGSKA (reference sequence). V gave up 0 bases and J gave up 4 bases, with 3 bases separating them. The CDR3 protein is CSAREVTEAFF. The CDR3 nucleotides read TGCAGTGCTAGAGAGGTCACTGAAGCTTTCTTT.

This clonotype was seen many times. V usage is TRBV29-1 and J usage is TRBJ2-7, with 9 bases matching TRBD1. This CDR3 is 13 amino acids long. V lost 6 bases and J lost 5; bases outside the gene matches: 8. From germline, CDR1 is SQVTM and CDR2 ANQGSEA. CDR3 amino acids: CSVEGQGLDEQYF. In DNA, the CDR3 is TGCAGCGTCGAGGGACAGGGCTTGGACGAGCAGTACTTC.

This clonotype was seen a few times. The rearrangement joins TRBV5-8 to TRBJ1-5; TRBD1 is a possible D gene (6 bases). The V end was cut by 4 bases, the J end by 0 bases, with 17 bases between. Germline V CDR1 and CDR2: SGHTS, YDEGEE. The CDR3 is 17 amino acids. This CDR3 reads CASSHRVAKYSNQPQHF. CDR3 nucleotide sequence: TGTGCCAGCAGCCACAGGGTGGCAAAGTATAGCAATCAGCCCCAGCATTTT.

This clonotype was detected ten times or more. The J gene is TRBJ2-3, the V gene TRBV18, with 10 bases that match TRBD1. The CDR3 length is 15 residues. The trim removed 3 bases at V and 4 bases at J, leaving 4 bases unmatched. The V gene's germline CDR1 is KGHSH and CDR2 LQKENI. In DNA, the CDR3 is TGTGCCAGCTCACCGCCGGGACAGGGGTCAGATACGCAGTATTTT. Protein: CASSPPGQGSDTQYF.

The table lists this clonotype with a few counts. This chain links TRBV12-3 or TRBV12-4 with TRBJ2-2, with TRBD1 identical over 11 bases. The V segment lost 4 bases and the J segment 6 bases; nucleotides outside the gene matches: 16. The CDR3 has 19 amino acids. As DNA, the CDR3 is TGTGCCAGCAGTTGTGACGGGTCCGGGACAGGGGGGATGGCCGGGGAGCTGTTTTTT. Translation gives CASSCDGSGTGGMAGELFF.

This clonotype was picked up a small number of times. J is TRBJ2-7 and V is TRBV3-1; 10 nucleotides align to TRBD1. V shed 3 bases, J shed 7 bases, and the junction held 6 bases outside the gene matches. Germline V gene sequence: CDR1 LGHDT, CDR2 YNNKEL (reference sequence). This CDR3 is 14 amino acids long. The CDR3 DNA reads as TGTGCCAGCAGCCATTCGGGACAGGGGAGGGAGCAGTACTTC. It yields the protein CASSHSGQGREQYF.

This clonotype was counted ten times or more. The rearrangement links TRBV6-5 to TRBJ1-1; maybe TRBD1 (5 bases). The length of the CDR3 is 11 residues. Germline V CDR1 and CDR2: MNHEY, SVGAGI. V dropped 10 bases and J dropped 9 bases, with 15 bases sitting between them. CDR3 residues: CATSWGGKAFF. DNA for the CDR3: TGTGCCACCTCCTGGGGGGGTAAAGCTTTCTTT.

This chain's CDR3 is CAWGLAAQLSHTGELFF. Written as DNA, the CDR3 is TGTGCCTGGGGACTAGCGGCCCAGTTAAGCCACACCGGGGAGCTGTTTTTT. The chain is built from TRBV30 and TRBJ2-2; 10 bases match TRBD2. The CDR3 length is 17 residues. Germline-derived CDR1 and CDR2 are GTSNPN and SVGIG (reference sequence). V gave up 5 bases and J gave up 3 bases; unmatched junction bases: 12.